The clone carrying this T cell receptor beta chain occurred many times. Antigen unknown. This specimen belongs to a study of blood T cells in healthy people across ages. Study-wide results and limits: Estimates drawn from one million T cells were deemed to understate diversity. For the donors, CMV status was unknown and possibly confounded expanded clonotype changes.

PCR was performed a second time for about 7 to 12 cycles using a sample-barcoded 5' primer and a J-beta primer mix. All cDNA molecules were each tagged by a template-switch adaptor with 12 random nucleotides. MiXCR was run by TCRdb on the 5' RACE reads, yielding one entry per CDR3 protein. The sample carries 790,000 or so distinct CDR3 sequences, 35% to 60% recorded once. Roughly 10 milliliters of peripheral blood were drawn from each donor into EDTA-treated tubes. Germline V CDR1 and CDR2: LGHNA, YNFKEQ. After removal of 0 bases from V and 1 base from J, the junction contained 0 bases not matched to a gene. The CDR3 contains 16 residues.

The V and J genes are TRBV4-2 and TRBJ2-3, with 11 bases fitting TRBD2. The sequence was collected from an elderly man in good health. Sequencing was carried out using blood. The CDR3 region is CASSQELAGGTDTQYF. The CDR3 DNA sequence: TGTGCCAGCAGCCAAGAACTAGCGGGGGGCACAGATACGCAGTATTTT.